The rows below give T cell receptor beta chains drawn from one sample of a study of blood T cell repertoires in COVID-19. Libraries were prepared by immunoSEQ multiplex PCR; TCRdb keeps only in-frame clonotypes and omits some of them. The table lists over 200,000 clones, over 75% of them singletons. Sequencing was carried out using peripheral blood. The receptors come from a human donor in a cohort sampled during active COVID-19. Each CDR3 is given with its conserved first and last residue. Each record gives: D gene, V gene, clone size, J gene, CDR3 DNA, CDR3 protein. A D gene is named only where the DNA matches it firmly. Rows may omit the clone size; those that give it use once, few, many or a size class.

D: -; V: TRBV28; size: -; J: TRBJ2-3; DNA: TGTGCCAGCAAAGCGGCGGGTACTAAGTATTTT; CDR3: CASKAAGTKYF
D: -; V: TRBV20-1; size: once; J: TRBJ2-7; DNA: TGCAGTGCTAGTCCTACTGGGCAGTACTTC; CDR3: CSASPTGQYF
D: -; V: TRBV9; size: -; J: TRBJ1-1; DNA: TGTGCCAGCAGTCCTCGTAGAAACACTGAAGCTTTCTTT; CDR3: CASSPRRNTEAFF
D: TRBD2; V: TRBV28; size: -; J: TRBJ2-1; DNA: TGTGCCAGCAGTTTACTAGCGGGAGGACTCGCCTACAATGAGCAGTTCTTC; CDR3: CASSLLAGGLAYNEQFF
D: TRBD2; V: TRBV13; size: -; J: TRBJ2-7; DNA: TGTGCCAGCAGCTTAGGACTAGCGGGAGGGGGTTCCTACGAGCAGTACTTC; CDR3: CASSLGLAGGGSYEQYF
D: TRBD1; V: TRBV27; size: -; J: TRBJ2-4; DNA: TGTGCCAGCAGTTTATTCTCCCCGGACAGGGGGCCCCTAAACATTCAGTACTTC; CDR3: CASSLFSPDRGPLNIQYF
D: TRBD2; V: TRBV5-6; size: -; J: TRBJ2-7; DNA: TGTGCCAGCAGCCCGGAGGGACTAGCGGCGACCTACGAGCAGTACTTC; CDR3: CASSPEGLAATYEQYF
D: -; V: TRBV28; size: once; J: TRBJ2-7; DNA: TGTGCCAGCAGTACACTAGTATCCTACGAGCAGTACTTC; CDR3: CASSTLVSYEQYF
D: -; V: TRBV25-1; size: -; J: TRBJ1-6; DNA: TGTGCCAGCAGCAAAAATTCACCCCTCCACTTT; CDR3: CASSKNSPLHF
D: TRBD1; V: TRBV6-5; size: -; J: TRBJ2-5; DNA: TGTGCCAGCAGTTTGCAGGGGGTACAAGAGACCCAGTACTTC; CDR3: CASSLQGVQETQYF
D: TRBD1; V: TRBV4-3; size: few; J: TRBJ1-6; DNA: TGCGCCAGCAGCCAGGCCACAGGGGCTTCTTCACCCCTCCACTTT; CDR3: CASSQATGASSPLHF
D: TRBD1; V: TRBV5-1; size: -; J: TRBJ1-4; DNA: TGCGCCAGCAGCCCCGGAGGGGGCAAAGAAAAACTGTTTTTT; CDR3: CASSPGGGKEKLFF
D: -; V: TRBV9; size: -; J: TRBJ1-4; DNA: TGTGCCAGCAGCGTAGAGCCCCAGGGTGTCCTGTTTTTT; CDR3: CASSVEPQGVLFF
D: TRBD1; V: TRBV7-2; size: -; J: TRBJ1-2; DNA: TGTGCCAGCAGCTCGACAGGGGGGTATGGCTACACCTTC; CDR3: CASSSTGGYGYTF
D: TRBD1; V: TRBV6-5; size: -; J: TRBJ1-2; DNA: TGTGCCAGCAGTTACTCCCAGGGGGCCTATGGCTACACCTTC; CDR3: CASSYSQGAYGYTF
D: -; V: TRBV30; size: -; J: TRBJ2-7; DNA: TGTGCCTGGAGCGGCGGATCCTCCTACGAGCAGTACTTC; CDR3: CAWSGGSSYEQYF
D: TRBD1; V: TRBV24-1; size: once; J: TRBJ1-5; DNA: TGTGCCACCAGTGAAACAGGGGGCACCGGTCAGCCCCAGCATTTT; CDR3: CATSETGGTGQPQHF
D: -; V: TRBV15; size: -; J: TRBJ2-5; DNA: TGTGCCACTAATAAAAGACGCGGATCGCAAGAGACCCAGTACTTC; CDR3: CATNKRRGSQETQYF
D: TRBD2; V: TRBV5-1; size: -; J: TRBJ2-3; DNA: TGCGCCAGCAGCCCATTGAGGCCGGGAGGGAGCACAGATACGCAGTATTTT; CDR3: CASSPLRPGGSTDTQYF
D: -; V: TRBV7-9; size: -; J: TRBJ2-7; DNA: TGTGCCAGCAGCCTCGGAGGTAGCGCCGAGCAGTACTTC; CDR3: CASSLGGSAEQYF
D: -; V: TRBV5-6; size: -; J: TRBJ1-6; DNA: TGTGCCAGCAGCCTACAATGGGAGGGGACTTATTCACCCCTCCACTTT; CDR3: CASSLQWEGTYSPLHF
D: -; V: TRBV18; size: -; J: TRBJ1-5; DNA: TGTGCCAGCTCCCCCTTCGGCAGGGATGGGGAGCCCCAGCATTTT; CDR3: CASSPFGRDGEPQHF
D: TRBD2; V: TRBV24-1; size: -; J: TRBJ2-2; DNA: TGTGCCACCAGTGAATCCGGACTAGCCCCCACCGGGGAGCTGTTTTTT; CDR3: CATSESGLAPTGELFF
D: TRBD2; V: TRBV7-3; size: once; J: TRBJ2-7; DNA: TGTGCCAGCAGCTCGACTAGCGACCACGAGCAGTACTTC; CDR3: CASSSTSDHEQYF
D: TRBD1; V: TRBV30; size: -; J: TRBJ2-7; DNA: TGTGCCTGCGCGGCACAGGGGGAGCCCGAGCAGTACTTC; CDR3: CACAAQGEPEQYF
D: TRBD2; V: TRBV6-6; size: -; J: TRBJ2-7; DNA: TGTGCCAGCAGACCCCGGACTAGCGGGAGTATCCACGAGCAGTACTTC; CDR3: CASRPRTSGSIHEQYF
D: TRBD2; V: TRBV4-1; size: -; J: TRBJ2-7; DNA: TGCGCCAGCAGCCTCGGGACTAGTCTAACCTACGAGCAGTACTTC; CDR3: CASSLGTSLTYEQYF
D: -; V: TRBV5-8; size: once; J: TRBJ1-3; DNA: TGTGCCAGCAGCTTGGCGGGAACTGGAAACACCATATATTTT; CDR3: CASSLAGTGNTIYF
D: TRBD1; V: TRBV3-1/TRBV3-2; size: -; J: TRBJ2-7; DNA: TGTGCCAGCAGCCCCCCGGACAGGCATAACTCCTACGAGCAGTACTTC; CDR3: CASSPPDRHNSYEQYF
D: TRBD1; V: TRBV28; size: -; J: TRBJ2-7; DNA: TGTGCCAGCAGTCTGGACAGGGGCAACGAGCAGTACTTC; CDR3: CASSLDRGNEQYF
D: -; V: TRBV27; size: -; J: TRBJ2-1; DNA: TGTGCCAGCAGGGGGGGGCAGGGGAGAAGCTACAATGAGCAGTTCTTC; CDR3: CASRGGQGRSYNEQFF
D: TRBD1; V: TRBV12-5; size: -; J: TRBJ2-1; DNA: TGTGCTAGTGGTTTAGGACAGGGTGATAACAATGAGCAGTTCTTC; CDR3: CASGLGQGDNNEQFF
D: TRBD2; V: TRBV5-1; size: -; J: TRBJ2-7; DNA: TGCGCCAGTGGGACTAGCGGGTTCCACGAGCAGTACTTC; CDR3: CASGTSGFHEQYF
D: -; V: TRBV4-1; size: -; J: TRBJ1-4; DNA: TGCGCCAGCAGCCAAACGACAGCTTTGAATGAAAAACTGTTTTTT; CDR3: CASSQTTALNEKLFF
D: TRBD1; V: TRBV7-3; size: -; J: TRBJ1-6; DNA: TGTGCCAGCAGTCCCGGACAGGGGGCGTACAATTCACCCCTCCACTTT; CDR3: CASSPGQGAYNSPLHF
D: TRBD2; V: TRBV15; size: -; J: TRBJ2-7; DNA: TGTGCCACCAGCAGGCCAGGGCGAACTAGCGGGAGAACCTACGAGCAGTACTTC; CDR3: CATSRPGRTSGRTYEQYF
D: TRBD2; V: TRBV5-1; size: -; J: TRBJ2-1; DNA: TGCGCCAGCAGCCCCGGGACTAGCGGGATAAATGAGCAGTTCTTC; CDR3: CASSPGTSGINEQFF
D: -; V: TRBV6-8; size: -; J: TRBJ2-5; DNA: TGTGCCAGCAGAAAGGAGTACGTGACCCAGTACTTC; CDR3: CASRKEYVTQYF
D: TRBD1; V: TRBV5-1; size: -; J: TRBJ2-3; DNA: TGCGCCAGCAGCTTGGAGGGACAGGGGGTTTTGGGAGATACGCAGTATTTT; CDR3: CASSLEGQGVLGDTQYF
D: -; V: TRBV7-8; size: -; J: TRBJ2-5; DNA: TGTGCCAGCAGCCCGTTCCTCGTTCAAGAGACCCAGTACTTC; CDR3: CASSPFLVQETQYF
D: -; V: TRBV7-2; size: -; J: TRBJ1-1; DNA: TGTGCCAGCAGCTCGACAGTGAACACTGAAGCTTTCTTT; CDR3: CASSSTVNTEAFF
D: TRBD2; V: TRBV7-8; size: once; J: TRBJ2-7; DNA: TGTGCCAGCAGCAACCGACTAGCGGGAAGCTCCTACGAGCAGTACTTC; CDR3: CASSNRLAGSSYEQYF
D: -; V: TRBV4-3; size: once; J: TRBJ2-7; DNA: TGCGCCAGCAGCCGAGAATATAGACAGAGCTCCTACGAGCAGTACTTC; CDR3: CASSREYRQSSYEQYF
D: TRBD2; V: TRBV28; size: -; J: TRBJ2-7; DNA: TGTGCCAGCAGTTTAGGACTAGCGGGAGTGTCGTACTACGAGCAGTACTTC; CDR3: CASSLGLAGVSYYEQYF
D: -; V: TRBV30; size: -; J: TRBJ1-2; DNA: TGTGCCTGGACGTCTCAGGGGACGTACTATGGCTACACCTTC; CDR3: CAWTSQGTYYGYTF
D: TRBD1; V: TRBV2; size: -; J: TRBJ2-5; DNA: TGTGCCAGCAGTGTCGACAGGGGCGGAGAGACCCAGTACTTC; CDR3: CASSVDRGGETQYF
D: TRBD2; V: TRBV7-2; size: -; J: TRBJ2-7; DNA: TGTGCCAGCAGCTTAGGAAGCGGGAGTACCTACGAGCAGTACTTC; CDR3: CASSLGSGSTYEQYF
D: TRBD1; V: TRBV5-1; size: -; J: TRBJ1-2; DNA: TGCGCCAGCAGCTTGGAAGGGGGCACCGGCTATGGCTACACCTTC; CDR3: CASSLEGGTGYGYTF
D: -; V: TRBV11-3; size: -; J: TRBJ2-2; DNA: TGTGCCAGCAGCTTTCACTCTAACACCGGGGAGCTGTTTTTT; CDR3: CASSFHSNTGELFF
D: -; V: TRBV6-6; size: -; J: TRBJ2-3; DNA: TGTGCCAGCAGTTCTGCAGATACGCAGTATTTT; CDR3: CASSSADTQYF
D: -; V: TRBV6-6; size: -; J: TRBJ2-7; DNA: TGTGCCAGCAGTCAACCACCAGACAGGTCCTTCTACGAGCAGTACTTC; CDR3: CASSQPPDRSFYEQYF
D: -; V: TRBV6-2/TRBV6-3; size: once; J: TRBJ1-5; DNA: TGTGCCAGCAGTTACGGGGGCTTTCAGCCCCAGCATTTT; CDR3: CASSYGGFQPQHF